The rows below give T cell receptor beta chains drawn from one sample of a study of T cell repertoires in cytomegalovirus infection. TCRdb passed the reads through MiXCR, listing each CDR3 protein once. The data contain a few hundred thousand distinct CDR3 sequences, over 15% of them singletons. Material for sequencing was PBMCs. The receptors come from a human donor in good health (CMV status not recorded). Some clones in this sample may be carry-over from other donors' samples. CDR3s include the opening cysteine and the closing phenylalanine or tryptophan. The D gene is left open where the match is weak. Not every row has a clone size; where given, it reads once, few, many or a size class.

few,.,17,TRBJ2-1,TRBV20-1,TGCAGTGCTAGAACTGGTGGCGGGGCTAACTCCTACAATGAGCAGTTCTTC,CSARTGGGANSYNEQFF
few,.,14,TRBJ2-7,TRBV5-5,TGTGCCAGCAGCTCGGTCCCTAGCTCCTACGAGCAGTACTTC,CASSSVPSSYEQYF
.,TRBD1,13,TRBJ1-3,TRBV2,TGTGCCAGCAGTCGACAGGGGAGTAACACCATATATTTT,CASSRQGSNTIYF
.,.,14,TRBJ1-5,TRBV20-1,TGCAGTGCTAGAGACCCTTATAGCAATCAGCCCCAGCATTTT,CSARDPYSNQPQHF
many,.,16,TRBJ2-5,TRBV7-2,TGTGCCAGCAGCTTAGTCCAGGGGGGCGGTGGAGAGACCCAGTACTTC,CASSLVQGGGGETQYF
few,.,12,TRBJ2-7,TRBV6-1,TGTGCCAGCGAAGCGGCCCCCTACGAGCAGTACTTC,CASEAAPYEQYF
many,.,15,TRBJ2-7,TRBV11-2,TGTGCCAGCAGCTTAGAAGGGGCAAGAACCTACGAGCAGTACTTC,CASSLEGARTYEQYF
many,.,16,TRBJ1-5,TRBV12-3/TRBV12-4,TGTGCCAGCAGTTTAGGGGGGACGTCCGGGGTTCAGCCCCAGCATTTT,CASSLGGTSGVQPQHF
few,TRBD1,16,TRBJ2-5,TRBV4-2,TGTGCCAGCAGCCGGGGCCCGACAGGGGGCGGCGAGACCCAGTACTTC,CASSRGPTGGGETQYF
.,TRBD2,17,TRBJ2-5,TRBV11-2,TGTGCCAGCAGCTTAGAACCTAGCGGGAGTTTGTTAGAGACCCAGTACTTC,CASSLEPSGSLLETQYF
few,.,16,TRBJ2-6,TRBV29-1,TGCAGCGCTAGGGACACAACCGACTCTGGGGCCAACGTCCTGACTTTC,CSARDTTDSGANVLTF
.,TRBD2,16,TRBJ2-1,TRBV20-1,TGCAGTGCCCTGACTAGCGGGGGATGGTACTACAATGAGCAGTTCTTC,CSALTSGGWYYNEQFF
.,TRBD1,17,TRBJ1-6,TRBV6-5,TGTGCCAGCACGGAAGGTCCGGGACAGCGCTATAATTCACCCCTCCACTTT,CASTEGPGQRYNSPLHF
many,TRBD1,17,TRBJ1-2,TRBV7-2,TGTGCCAGCAGTTTCCGGGACAGGGTCCGTACACTCGATGGCTACACCTTC,CASSFRDRVRTLDGYTF
many,.,14,TRBJ1-1,TRBV7-9,TGTGCCAGCAGCGGACCACGGGTTCCGACTGAAGCTTTCTTT,CASSGPRVPTEAFF
.,TRBD1,15,TRBJ1-2,TRBV25-1,TGTGCCAGCAGTGAACCCTCACAGGGGGCGCGGGGCTACACCTTC,CASSEPSQGARGYTF
.,.,15,TRBJ1-2,TRBV5-6,TGTGCCAGCAGCCGCACCCGGCCCACGAGCTATGGCTACACCTTC,CASSRTRPTSYGYTF
.,TRBD1,13,TRBJ1-2,TRBV15,TGTGCCACCAGCAGAGGACAGGGGAATGGCTACACCTTC,CATSRGQGNGYTF
many,.,16,TRBJ2-1,TRBV7-2,TGTGCCAGCAGCTTAGTTCACGGTTCGGGGGGCACTGAGCAGTTCTTC,CASSLVHGSGGTEQFF
few,TRBD1,14,TRBJ1-3,TRBV2,TGTGCCAGCACTCTGACAGGGAATGGAAACACCATATATTTT,CASTLTGNGNTIYF
.,TRBD1,15,TRBJ1-5,TRBV7-8,TGTGCCAGCAGCTTCATGGACAGGACGAATCAGCCCCAGCATTTT,CASSFMDRTNQPQHF
few,.,13,TRBJ2-7,TRBV2,TGTGCCAGCACCGATACAGGGCTCTACGAGCAGTACTTC,CASTDTGLYEQYF
.,.,15,TRBJ1-2,TRBV19,TGTGCCAGTAGTCCGGGACATTCAATCGGGCATGGCTACACCTTC,CASSPGHSIGHGYTF
.,.,13,TRBJ1-5,TRBV6-2/TRBV6-3,TGTGCCAGCAGACCAACAGGGCAACAGCCCCAGCATTTT,CASRPTGQQPQHF
many,.,14,TRBJ1-1,TRBV12-3/TRBV12-4,TGTGCCAGCAGCACTGGGACGGTGAACACTGAAGCTTTCTTT,CASSTGTVNTEAFF
few,.,14,TRBJ2-1,TRBV11-3,TGTGCCAGCAGCTTAGACGGGGAATACAATGAGCAGTTCTTC,CASSLDGEYNEQFF
many,TRBD1,17,TRBJ1-1,TRBV4-1,TGCGCCAGCAGCCGAAGTCCCGGGACAGGTATGAACACTGAAGCTTTCTTT,CASSRSPGTGMNTEAFF
.,.,13,TRBJ2-5,TRBV30,TGTGCCTGGGAGGGGGGGTACCAAGAGACCCAGTACTTC,CAWEGGYQETQYF
few,.,13,TRBJ2-1,TRBV5-4,TGTGCCAGCAGCCCGACAGGTCACAATGAGCAGTTCTTC,CASSPTGHNEQFF
.,TRBD1,15,TRBJ1-5,TRBV19,TGTGCCAGTAGTGCCCTCGACAGGGAACTTCAGCCCCAGCATTTT,CASSALDRELQPQHF
many,.,13,TRBJ2-3,TRBV7-9,TGTGCCAGCAGCTTAAATTCCGCAGATACGCAGTATTTT,CASSLNSADTQYF
many,.,16,TRBJ1-5,TRBV7-8,TGTGCCAGCAGCCCCGAGGGGGGTAACCGCAATCAGCCCCAGCATTTT,CASSPEGGNRNQPQHF
.,.,13,TRBJ2-5,TRBV10-3,TGTGCCATCAGTGAGTCGGCTGAAGAGACCCAGTACTTC,CAISESAEETQYF
many,.,14,TRBJ2-1,TRBV7-8,TGTGCCAGCAGCTTAGTGTCCGGATCGAATGAGCAGTTCTTC,CASSLVSGSNEQFF
few,.,17,TRBJ2-7,TRBV12-3/TRBV12-4,TGTGCCAGCAGTTTACGCCCTGGAGATGGGAGCTCCTACGAGCAGTACTTC,CASSLRPGDGSSYEQYF
few,.,12,TRBJ1-1,TRBV12-3/TRBV12-4,TGTGCCAGCGGGGGCCTAGGGACTGAAGCTTTCTTT,CASGGLGTEAFF
.,.,13,TRBJ1-2,TRBV20-1,TGCAGCGCGTTGCAGGGTGCTAACTATGGCTACACCTTC,CSALQGANYGYTF
few,TRBD2,18,TRBJ2-1,TRBV14,TGTGCCAGCAGCCCCCCCGGACTAGCTTTAATGGCCTACAATGAGCAGTTCTTC,CASSPPGLALMAYNEQFF
.,.,15,TRBJ2-7,TRBV30,TGTGCCTGGAGTGGGGGTAGCGGAATCGCCTACGAGCAGTACTTC,CAWSGGSGIAYEQYF
few,.,14,TRBJ2-7,TRBV19,TGTGCCAGTAGTATTCGGAAGGGTTCCTACGAGCAGTACTTC,CASSIRKGSYEQYF
few,TRBD1,13,TRBJ1-5,TRBV5-5,TGTGCCAGGGACAGGGGTAGCAATCAGCCCCAGCATTTT,CARDRGSNQPQHF
few,TRBD1,14,TRBJ1-2,TRBV19,TGTGCCAGTAGTATGTTGGGGACAGAGCTTGGCTACACCTTC,CASSMLGTELGYTF
.,.,14,TRBJ2-1,TRBV28,TGTGCCAGCAGTTCCGCCCCGCGAGGGACAGAGCAGTTCTTC,CASSSAPRGTEQFF
many,.,12,TRBJ2-3,TRBV7-2,TGTGCCAGCGCCGCCGGCCCCAATACGCAGTATTTT,CASAAGPNTQYF
many,.,14,TRBJ1-5,TRBV10-3,TGTGCCATCAGTGAGGGAGGTTTTAATCAGCCCCAGCATTTT,CAISEGGFNQPQHF
.,.,13,TRBJ2-1,TRBV10-1,TGCGCCAGCGCGTATAGTATTTGGAATGAGCAGTTCTTC,CASAYSIWNEQFF
many,.,16,TRBJ1-5,TRBV6-2/TRBV6-3,TGTGCCAGCAGTGGGTCCGAGGGGAATAGCAATCAGCCCCAGCATTTT,CASSGSEGNSNQPQHF
.,.,12,TRBJ2-5,TRBV20-1,TGCAGTGCTAGATACTTGGAAGAGACCCAGTACTTC,CSARYLEETQYF
.,TRBD2,17,TRBJ2-3,TRBV19,TGTGCCAGTAGCCCATTCTGGCGCCCTACTAGCGCAGATACGCAGTATTTT,CASSPFWRPTSADTQYF
.,.,14,TRBJ1-3,TRBV5-1,TGCGCCAGCAGCATAGACACCTCTGGAAACACCATATATTTT,CASSIDTSGNTIYF
.,.,14,TRBJ2-1,TRBV7-9,TGTGCCAGCAGCCTCAAAGGGTCCTACAATGAGCAGTTCTTC,CASSLKGSYNEQFF
many,.,13,TRBJ2-7,TRBV7-2,TGTGCCAGCAGCCCAGCCCAACTCTACGAGCAGTACTTC,CASSPAQLYEQYF
.,.,15,TRBJ1-6,TRBV5-5,TGTGCCAGCAGCGCCGGACCTAGGCGGGATTCACCCCCCCACTTT,CASSAGPRRDSPPHF